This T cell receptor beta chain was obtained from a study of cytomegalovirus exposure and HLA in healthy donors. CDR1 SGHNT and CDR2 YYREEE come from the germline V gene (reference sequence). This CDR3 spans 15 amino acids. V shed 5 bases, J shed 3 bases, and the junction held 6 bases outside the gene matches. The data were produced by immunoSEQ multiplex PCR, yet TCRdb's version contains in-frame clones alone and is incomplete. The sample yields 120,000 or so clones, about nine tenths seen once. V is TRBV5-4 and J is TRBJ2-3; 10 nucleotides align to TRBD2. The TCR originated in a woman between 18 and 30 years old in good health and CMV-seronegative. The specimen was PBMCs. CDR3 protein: CASSFGLAVTDTQYF. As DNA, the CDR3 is TGTGCCAGCAGTTTCGGACTAGCGGTAACAGATACGCAGTATTTT. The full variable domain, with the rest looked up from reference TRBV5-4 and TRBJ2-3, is ETGVTQSPTHLIKTRGQQVTLRCSSQSGHNTVSWYQQALGQGPQFIFQYYREEENGRGNFPPRFSGLQFPNYSSELNVNALELDDSALYLCASSFGLAVTDTQYFGPGTRLTVL.